These 18 T cell receptor beta chains were all obtained from the same sample, sequenced in a study of OX40 agonist ivuxolimab in advanced cancers. Repertoires were generated with immunoSEQ multiplex PCR, while TCRdb's copy carries only in-frame clones and drops some. The data contain roughly 79,000 clones, about 85% of them seen just once; the ten biggest clones take up roughly 15%. The specimen comprised CD4+ or CD8+ T cells sorted from blood, sampled in a trial of the OX40 agonist ivuxolimab. The origin of the receptors is an adult with an advanced solid tumor such as melanoma, head and neck, liver or kidney cancer.

The chain carries TRBV10-3 and TRBJ2-5, with D perhaps assigned TRBD1 or TRBD2 (7 bases each). Per the germline V gene, CDR1 is ENHRY and CDR2 is SYGVKD. The CDR3 is 17 amino acids. The germline V and J ends were trimmed by 4 bases and 2 bases, with 20 bases remaining between them. This CDR3 is CAISASGRGGHQETQYF. CDR3 in DNA: TGTGCCATCAGTGCCTCGGGCAGGGGGGGGCATCAAGAGACCCAGTACTTC.

The V call is TRBV19, the J call TRBJ2-7; D could derive from TRBD1 or TRBD2 (6 bases each). Germline-derived CDR1 and CDR2 are LNHDA and SQIVND (reference sequence). Deletions cut 1 base from V and 1 base from J, with 11 bases between. This CDR3 has 15 amino acids. CDR3 amino acids: CASSIAGGQSYEQYF. The CDR3 nucleotides read TGTGCCAGTAGTATAGCCGGGGGCCAATCCTACGAGCAGTACTTC.

The DNA of the CDR3 is TGTGCCACCCACAACCCACAGGGGGCGGCCTACAATGAGCAGTTCTTC. The encoded protein is CATHNPQGAAYNEQFF. The rearrangement uses TRBV2 and TRBJ2-1, with 9 bases identical to TRBD1. Germline-derived CDR1 and CDR2 are SNHLY and FYNNEI. Trimming at V came to 10 bases and at J to 2 bases, leaving 12 bases not matched to a gene. The CDR3 contains 16 residues. Full variable domain (missing parts from reference TRBV2 and TRBJ2-1): EPEVTQTPSHQVTQMGQEVILRCVPISNHLYFYWYRQILGQKVEFLVSFYNNEISEKSEIFDDQFSVERPDGSNFTLKIRSTKLEDSAMYFCATHNPQGAAYNEQFFGPGTRLTVL.

The chain couples TRBV2 to TRBJ2-5; D gene ambiguous. The CDR3 runs to 12 residues. Trimming left V 8 bases short and J 3 bases short, with 10 bases between. Per germline, CDR1 SNHLY and CDR2 FYNNEI. In nucleotides, the CDR3 is TGTGCCAGCTTGACTGACAAAGAGACCCAGTACTTC. Translated: CASLTDKETQYF.

The chain has TRBV6-1 and TRBJ1-3; the D is unclear. The CDR3 consists of 14 residues. Germline assignment: CDR1 MNHNS and CDR2 SASEGT. The V gene lost 4 bases and the J gene lost 9 bases, with 16 bases spanning the gap. The CDR3 here is CASSGTDGWGTIYF. The CDR3 DNA is TGTGCCAGCAGTGGAACTGACGGGTGGGGCACCATATATTTT.

In this sample, this clone turned up once. The CDR3 is CASSSSLDTQYF. CDR3 in DNA: TGTGCCAGCAGCTCCTCCTTAGATACGCAGTATTTT. The gene calls are TRBV13 and TRBJ2-3, with no clear D. Trimming took off 4 bases at V and 5 bases at J, with 7 bases between the two ends. This CDR3 region has 12 residues. CDR1 and CDR2 from the germline V gene are PRHDT and FYEKMQ (reference sequence). Full variable domain (missing parts from reference TRBV13 and TRBJ2-3): AAGVIQSPRHLIKEKRETATLKCYPIPRHDTVYWYQQGPGQDPQFLISFYEKMQSDKGSIPDRFSAQQFSDYHSELNMSSLELGDSALYFCASSSSLDTQYFGPGTRLTVL.

The gene calls are TRBV9 and TRBJ2-7, with D perhaps TRBD1 (6 bases). CDR3 length equals 15 residues. Germline V lookup: CDR1 SGDLS, CDR2 YYNGEE. Trimming cost V 3 bases and J 3 bases, with 16 bases left between them. The CDR3 sequence: CASSAQGLRVYEQYF. The CDR3 DNA sequence: TGTGCCAGCAGCGCACAGGGCCTTCGGGTCTACGAGCAGTACTTC.

The chain uses TRBV4-1 and TRBJ2-5; TRBD2 is a possible D gene (6 bases). Germline V CDR1 and CDR2: MGHRA, YSYEKL. The CDR3 spans 19 residues. Trimming cost V 3 bases and J 5 bases, with 28 bases left between them. This CDR3 is CASSHDTSGRGAGRETQYF. CDR3 DNA: TGCGCCAGCAGCCACGATACCTCCGGGAGAGGGGCGGGGAGGGAGACCCAGTACTTC.

The chain couples TRBV14 to TRBJ2-1; perhaps TRBD1 as D (6 bases). CDR1 is SGHDN, CDR2 FVKESK, per germline. The CDR3 has 15 amino acids. Trimming removed 1 base from V and 9 bases from J, with 16 bases in between. The CDR3 protein is CASSQVRLTGSEQFF. As DNA, the CDR3 is TGTGCCAGCAGCCAAGTCCGGCTCACAGGGAGTGAGCAGTTCTTC.

The CDR3 DNA follows: TGCAGTGCCAGGGGTCCAACTGAAGCTTTCTTT. It yields the protein CSARGPTEAFF. V usage is TRBV20-1 and J usage is TRBJ1-1; TRBD1 might be the D (6 bases). Germline CDR1 reads DFQATT; CDR2 reads SNEGSKA (reference sequence). There are 11 residues in the CDR3. Trimming pared 6 bases from V and 5 bases from J, leaving 10 bases between.

The chain joins TRBV7-9 to TRBJ2-1, with unresolved D. This CDR3 has 11 residues. V shed 5 bases and J shed 7 bases, with 6 bases lying between them. CDR1 is SEHNR and CDR2 is FQNEAQ in the germline V gene (reference sequence). CDR3 nucleotide sequence: TGTGCCAGCAGCACAATAAATGAGCAGTTCTTC. Translated: CASSTINEQFF.

The rearrangement uses TRBV6-1 and TRBJ2-7, with 9 bases matching TRBD1. Germline CDR1 is MNHNS and CDR2 is SASEGT. J gave up 3 bases and V 8 bases, and 11 bases lay outside the gene matches. The CDR3 length is 15 residues. CDR3: CASRAVGQGIYEQYF. DNA for the CDR3: TGTGCCAGCCGTGCGGTAGGACAGGGGATCTACGAGCAGTACTTC.

This clone was observed a single time. The V gene is TRBV28, the J gene TRBJ1-4; D is possibly TRBD1 (5 bases). Trimming shortened V by 6 bases and J by 3 bases, and 14 bases separated the two germline ends. Germline V lookup: CDR1 MDHEN, CDR2 SYDVKM. The CDR3 runs to 15 residues. CDR3 protein: CASSFTQGANEKLFF. CDR3 in DNA: TGTGCCAGCAGCTTCACGCAGGGTGCTAATGAAAAACTGTTTTTT.

A remark on this clone: An end of the junction does not agree with germline; a read error may underlie this. The chain joins TRBV7-7 to TRBJ2-3; D is ambiguous. In germline, CDR1 is SSHAT, CDR2 FNYEAQ (reference sequence). The CDR3 totals 13 residues. CDR3 in amino acids: CASSLVGSDTQYF. The CDR3 bases are TGTGCTAGCAGCTTAGTTGGGTCAGATACGCAGTATTTT.

The chain is built from TRBV25-1 and TRBJ1-5, with 10 bases aligning to TRBD1. The CDR3 consists of 14 residues. The germline V gene encodes CDR1 MGHDK and CDR2 SYGVNS. V gave up 6 bases and J gave up 6 bases; unmatched junction bases: 5. As DNA, the CDR3 is TGTGCCAGCAGAGGACAGGGGGAACGTCAGCCCCAGCATTTT. It yields the protein CASRGQGERQPQHF.

The J gene is TRBJ2-2, the V gene TRBV28; no reliable D call. CDR1 is MDHEN, CDR2 SYDVKM, per germline. Trimming left V 4 bases short and J 6 bases short, with 9 bases between. The CDR3 is made up of 13 amino acids. CDR3 DNA sequence: TGTGCCAGCAGTTCCGCAGACCCCGGGGAGCTGTTTTTT. Residues: CASSSADPGELFF.

The rearrangement uses TRBV18 and TRBJ2-1; 8 bases align to TRBD1. V lost 2 bases and J lost 4; bases outside the gene matches: 4. This CDR3 contains 15 residues. Germline V CDR1 and CDR2: KGHSH, LQKENI. This CDR3 is CASSPRTGTYNEQFF. The CDR3 DNA is TGTGCCAGCTCACCAAGGACAGGGACTTACAATGAGCAGTTCTTC.

V and J are TRBV19 and TRBJ1-6; TRBD1 matches 8 bases. The CDR3 runs 16 residues. The V segment lost 8 bases and the J segment 5 bases; nucleotides outside the gene matches: 11. CDR1 is LNHDA and CDR2 is SQIVND in the germline V gene (reference sequence). CDR3 bases: TGTGCCAGTGGTTCCGTTTTGACAGGGGATAATTCACCCCTCCACTTT. Translation gives CASGSVLTGDNSPLHF.